The clone carrying this T cell receptor (beta chain) was recorded many times. The target antigen is unknown. This entry belongs to a study of blood T cells in healthy people across ages. General study points: With naive T cell percentage, TCR beta diversity showed a strong correlation. Unknown CMV status may confound age-related changes in expanded clones.

Per germline, CDR1 GTSNPN and CDR2 SVGIG (reference sequence). V lost 2 bases and J 1 base, leaving 8 bases between the germline ends. The CDR3 has 13 residues. Then a second PCR, running about 7 to 11 cycles, was carried out with a sample-barcoded 5' primer and a J-beta primer mix. TCRdb passed the 5' RACE reads through MiXCR, listing each CDR3 protein once. The profile shows roughly 1.7 million distinct CDR3 sequences, about 35% of them singletons. Healthy individuals of Caucasian origin from Russia, aged roughly 6 to 100, served as donors. Material: blood. The rearrangement uses TRBV30 and TRBJ1-1, with D perhaps matching TRBD1 (6 bases). The source is a woman younger than 45 in good health. This CDR3 reads CAWSRGANTEAFF. The CDR3, as DNA: TGTGCCTGGAGTCGGGGGGCGAACACTGAAGCTTTCTTT.